The present entry profiles one T cell receptor (beta chain) with its context. Antigen specificity is unknown. These data belong to a study of T cell repertoires in cytomegalovirus infection. About the research overall: An indication of both CMV infection and matching HLA type came from public TCR beta signatures. General study points: The study identified carriers of CMV plus the relevant HLA from cumulative public TCR beta family frequency. HLA-C-restricted CMV-specific TCR beta clonotypes prevailed in the ex vivo response.

The germline CDR1 and CDR2 sequences are SQVTM and ANQGSEA. V lost 0 bases, J lost 4 bases, and 11 bases lay in between. CDR3 length: 14 amino acids. TCRdb fed the reads into MiXCR, producing one record per CDR3 protein. The sample yields approximately 1,000,000 distinct CDR3 sequences, roughly 30% seen once. Sequenced material: cultured CD8+ T cells from PBMCs, taken from culture after CMV antigen stimulation. This sequence was found in a human donor in good health (CMV status not recorded). Some clones in this sample may be carry-over from other donors' samples. The genes are TRBV29-1 and TRBJ2-3, with D perhaps TRBD1 (6 bases). The CDR3 protein is CSVEDEQGPDTQYF. CDR3 nucleotide sequence: TGCAGCGTTGAAGATGAACAGGGACCAGATACGCAGTATTTT.